The 10 T cell receptor beta chains reported below all come from one sample, sequenced in a study of control samples from healthy donors and cancer patients. This table comes from immunoSEQ multiplex PCR, and its TCRdb copy is limited to in-frame clones, with some not included. Of approximately 27,000 clones in the sample, approximately 85% were seen once. Sample: PBMCs. These TCRs come from a woman aged 60-75 years with head and neck cancer.

This rearrangement joins TRBV7-9 to TRBJ2-5; no definite D call. V was clipped by 5 bases and J by 5 bases, with 6 bases between them. Germline V CDR1 and CDR2: SEHNR, FQNEAQ (reference sequence). This CDR3 is 11 amino acids long. The CDR3 loop is CASSRGETQYF. CDR3 DNA: TGTGCCAGCAGCCGCGGTGAGACCCAGTACTTC.

The CDR3 spells CASSGQGEETQYF. The CDR3 DNA follows: TGTGCCAGCAGTGGACAGGGAGAAGAGACCCAGTACTTC. This rearrangement joins TRBV12-3 or TRBV12-4 to TRBJ2-5, with 8 bases matching TRBD1. The CDR3 is made up of 13 amino acids. The V gene end was trimmed by 5 bases and the J gene end by 3 bases; junction bases not matched to a gene: 2.

The table lists this clone with a count of one. This rearrangement joins TRBV5-5 to TRBJ1-4; D ambiguous. Germline CDR1 and CDR2: SGHKS and YYEKEE (reference sequence). The germline V and J ends were trimmed by 4 bases and 5 bases, with 15 bases remaining between them. CDR3 length: 15 amino acids. In DNA, the CDR3 is TGTGCCAGCAGCGCTGTCGTCGGCCCAAATGAAAAACTGTTTTTT. Translating it yields CASSAVVGPNEKLFF.

The chain carries TRBV7-2 and TRBJ2-5; D assignment may be TRBD1 or TRBD2 (5 bases each). The CDR3 has 12 amino acids. The germline gives CDR1 SGHTA, CDR2 FQGNSA. The germline V and J ends were trimmed by 2 bases and 9 bases, with 10 bases remaining between them. The CDR3 bases are TGTGCCAGCAGCTTAAGGGGAGCCGCCCAGTACTTC. It is translated as CASSLRGAAQYF.

The chain uses TRBV6-2 or TRBV6-3 and TRBJ2-5, with D perhaps TRBD1 (5 bases). Germline CDR1 and CDR2: MNHEY and SVGEGT. The CDR3 spans 14 residues. Trimming left V 2 bases short and J 7 bases short, with 14 bases between. CDR3 in amino acids: CASSYDRPGMTQYF. CDR3 nucleotide sequence: TGTGCCAGCAGTTACGACAGACCTGGGATGACCCAGTACTTC.

The chain employs TRBV5-8 and TRBJ2-5; the D is unclear. The CDR3 runs 13 residues. In germline, CDR1 is SGHTS, CDR2 YDEGEE. Trimming cost V 5 bases and J 1 base, with 9 bases left between them. The CDR3 DNA is TGTGCCAGCAGGTTGAATATCCAAGAGACCCAGTACTTC. It translates to CASRLNIQETQYF. The whole variable domain, filled in from reference TRBV5-8 and TRBJ2-5, reads EAGVTQSPTHLIKTRGQQATLRCSPISGHTSVYWYQQALGLGLQFLLWYDEGEERNRGNFPPRFSGRQFPNYSSELNVNALELEDSALYLCASRLNIQETQYFGPGTRLLVL.

The CDR3 coding sequence is TGTGCCAGCAACGAAGGGACTAGCGTATCCTACAATGAGCAGTTCTTC. As protein: CASNEGTSVSYNEQFF. The chain recombines TRBV5-4 with TRBJ2-1; 10 positions match TRBD2. The CDR3 runs 16 residues. In germline, CDR1 is SGHNT, CDR2 YYREEE (reference sequence). The junction had 7 bases not matched to a gene; V was cut back by 6 bases and J by 1 base.

The chain is built from TRBV6-5 and TRBJ2-2; 10 nucleotides match TRBD1. J was trimmed by 4 bases and V by 6 bases; bases with no gene match: 2. The CDR3 is made up of 14 amino acids. Germline lookup yields CDR1 MNHEY and CDR2 SVGAGI. The DNA for the CDR3 is TGTGCCAGCAGGGACAGGGGGGCCACCGGGGAGCTGTTTTTT. It codes for CASRDRGATGELFF.

V usage is TRBV24-1 and J usage is TRBJ1-5, with 8 bases lining up with TRBD1. The CDR3 has 16 residues. The germline V gene encodes CDR1 KGHDR and CDR2 SFDVKD. V lost 5 bases and J lost 5; bases outside the gene matches: 10. In nucleotides, the CDR3 is TGTGCCACCAGTGGGGAGGACAGGGTTTTATATCAGCCCCAGCATTTT. Its protein is CATSGEDRVLYQPQHF.

V usage is TRBV5-5 and J usage is TRBJ1-1; tentative D call: TRBD1 (5 bases). Germline V CDR1 and CDR2: SGHKS, YYEKEE (reference sequence). The CDR3 runs to 15 residues. Deletions cut 1 base from V and 2 bases from J, with 12 bases between. The CDR3 bases are TGTGCCAGCAGCTTGTTTGTCAGGGACAACACTGAAGCTTTCTTT. Translated, it gives CASSLFVRDNTEAFF.